This T cell receptor beta chain emerged from a study of blood T cell repertoires in COVID-19. Across the whole study: Donors in the United States, Italy and Spain gave samples during acute or convalescent COVID-19.

CDR3 length: 13 amino acids. With 6 bases clipped from V and 4 bases from J, the junction kept 4 bases outside the gene matches. The germline gives CDR1 MNHEY, CDR2 SVGAGI. The table lists this clone with a count of one. Other nucleotide sequences in the sample specify the same CDR3. TCRdb keeps only in-frame clones here, not all; method: immunoSEQ multiplex PCR. The sample has nearly 400,000 clones, over 85% seen once. This chain uses TRBV6-5 with TRBJ1-2; the match to TRBD1 covers 8 bases. This clonotype originated in a woman aged 30 to 39 who had recovered from COVID-19. Sequenced input: PBMCs or T cells enriched from blood (not recorded which). CDR3 nucleotide sequence: TGTGCCAGCAGCCAAGGACAGGGCTATGGCTACACCTTC. This sequence encodes CASSQGQGYGYTF.